This passage covers 9 T cell receptor beta chains from one sample sequenced in a study of pediatric ulcerative colitis (dated by TCRdb to about 2019). Preparation of the library involved the immunoSEQ multiplex PCR assay. The table comes from immuneACCESS by way of TCRdb, which keeps in-frame sequences with V and J called. Part of the clones is missing from these tables; in studies checked, under half for an unresolved V gene and the rest for unknown reasons. Present in this sample are roughly 49,000 clones, more than 60% of which were seen just once. The top ten hold about 4% of the sample. During colonoscopy, one to two pinch biopsies were obtained from the rectum for research. Sequencing was done on a sample of gut tissue. Every receptor here comes from a girl aged 5 to 17 with moderate ulcerative colitis.

V usage is TRBV15 and J usage is TRBJ2-3; TRBD1 agrees at 7 bases. There are 16 residues in the CDR3. Germline CDR1 and CDR2: LNHNV and YYDKDF (reference sequence). V was clipped by 5 bases and J by 2 bases; unmatched bases: 10. This CDR3 reads CATSSPRQGDTDTQYF. For the CDR3, the DNA is TGTGCCACCAGCTCACCTCGACAGGGTGACACAGATACGCAGTATTTT.

This clone was seen only once. The gene calls are TRBV29-1 and TRBJ2-1, with 7 positions matching TRBD2. Germline V gene sequence: CDR1 SQVTM, CDR2 ANQGSEA. Germline trimming cut 3 bases from V and 8 bases from J; bases unmatched to any gene: 7. The CDR3 spans 13 residues. In DNA form, the CDR3 reads TGCAGCGTTGACTTCGGGGGGACGGATGAGCAGTTCTTC. As protein: CSVDFGGTDEQFF.

This clone has more than one count but fewer than ten. The chain links TRBV6-4 to TRBJ1-2; D is possibly TRBD1 (6 bases). CDR1 is MRHNA, CDR2 SNTAGT, per germline. The CDR3 runs to 14 residues. The V end was cut by 7 bases, the J end by 6 bases, with 18 bases between. This chain's CDR3 is CASNPGGGSDGYTF. Written as DNA, the CDR3 is TGTGCCAGCAACCCCGGGGGGGGCTCGGATGGCTACACCTTC.

V usage is TRBV7-6 and J usage is TRBJ2-1, with D hard to call. Germline CDR1 is SGHVS and CDR2 is FNYEAQ. The CDR3 totals 13 residues. V lost 5 bases and J lost 3, with 8 bases in between. The CDR3 DNA reads TGTGCCAGCAGCCCCCCCAACTACAATGAGCAGTTCTTC. As protein: CASSPPNYNEQFF.

This chain uses TRBV9 with TRBJ1-2; D may be TRBD1 (6 bases). Germline-derived CDR1 and CDR2 are SGDLS and YYNGEE. The V gene lost 4 bases and the J gene lost 0 bases, with 7 bases spanning the gap. There are 13 residues in the CDR3. The DNA for the CDR3 is TGTGCCAGCAGCCAGGGGTCTAACTATGGCTACACCTTC. This gives the protein CASSQGSNYGYTF.

This clone was observed a handful of times. This chain joins TRBV4-1 and TRBJ1-5, with D unresolved. Germline CDR1 and CDR2: MGHRA and YSYEKL. The CDR3 loop spans 16 amino acids. V shed 1 base and J shed 0 bases, with 10 bases lying between them. The CDR3 DNA is TGCGCCAGCAGCCAAGTGGTGGTGTATAGCAATCAGCCCCAGCATTTT. This translates into CASSQVVVYSNQPQHF.

The chain uses TRBV11-2 and TRBJ2-1; possible D gene TRBD2, 6 bases. Deletions cut 0 bases from V and 4 bases from J, with 7 bases between. CDR1 is SGHAT and CDR2 is FQNNGV in the germline V gene. This CDR3 is 14 amino acids long. The CDR3 loop is CASSLDGGYNEQFF. The CDR3 DNA follows: TGTGCCAGCAGCTTAGATGGGGGGTACAATGAGCAGTTCTTC.

This chain's CDR3 is CASSPEGSVYNEQFF. CDR3 nucleotides: TGTGCCAGCAGCCCCGAGGGATCAGTCTACAATGAGCAGTTCTTC. This sequence joins TRBV4-2 and TRBJ2-1; possibly TRBD2 for D (5 bases). Trimming removed 4 bases at V and 3 bases at J, with 13 bases between. The CDR3 contains 15 residues. Germline V gene lookup returns CDR1 LGHNA and CDR2 YNFKEQ.

Remarks on this clone: The junction shows a germline mismatch at one end, possibly a read error. The chain recombines TRBV7-2 with TRBJ2-1; TRBD2 aligns across 8 bases. This CDR3 has 16 amino acids. Germline CDR1 SGHTA, CDR2 FQGNSA. The CDR3 loop reads CASSVATGTSFNEQFF. The CDR3, as DNA: TGTGCCAGCAGCGTAGCCACTGGGACTAGTTTCAATGAGCAGTTCTTC.